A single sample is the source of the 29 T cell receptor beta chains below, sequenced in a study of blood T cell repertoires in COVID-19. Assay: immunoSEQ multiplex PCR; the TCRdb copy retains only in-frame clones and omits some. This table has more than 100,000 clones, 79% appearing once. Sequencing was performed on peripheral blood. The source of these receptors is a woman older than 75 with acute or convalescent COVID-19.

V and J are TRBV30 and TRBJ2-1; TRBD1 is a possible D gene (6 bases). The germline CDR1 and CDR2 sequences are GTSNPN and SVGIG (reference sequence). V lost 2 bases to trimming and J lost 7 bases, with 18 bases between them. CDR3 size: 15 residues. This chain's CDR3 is CAWSRQENFRNEQFF. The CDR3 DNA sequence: TGTGCCTGGAGTCGACAGGAAAACTTTAGGAATGAGCAGTTCTTC.

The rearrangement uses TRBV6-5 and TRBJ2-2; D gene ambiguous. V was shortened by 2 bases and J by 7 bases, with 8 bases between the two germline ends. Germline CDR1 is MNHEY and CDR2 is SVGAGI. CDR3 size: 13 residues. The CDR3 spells CASSYPTIGELFF. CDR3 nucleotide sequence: TGTGCCAGCAGTTACCCCACTATCGGGGAGCTGTTTTTT.

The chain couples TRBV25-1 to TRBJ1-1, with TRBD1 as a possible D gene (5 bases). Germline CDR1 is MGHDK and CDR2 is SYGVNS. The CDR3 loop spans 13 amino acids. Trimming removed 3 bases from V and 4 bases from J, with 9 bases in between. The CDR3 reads CASSEPRGTEAFF. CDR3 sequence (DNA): TGTGCCAGCAGTGAGCCTAGGGGCACTGAAGCTTTCTTT.

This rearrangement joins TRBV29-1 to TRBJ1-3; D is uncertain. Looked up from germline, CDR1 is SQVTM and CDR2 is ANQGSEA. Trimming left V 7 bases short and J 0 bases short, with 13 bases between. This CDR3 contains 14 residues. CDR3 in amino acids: CSALVQASGNTIYF. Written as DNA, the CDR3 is TGCAGCGCCCTGGTCCAGGCCTCTGGAAACACCATATATTTT.

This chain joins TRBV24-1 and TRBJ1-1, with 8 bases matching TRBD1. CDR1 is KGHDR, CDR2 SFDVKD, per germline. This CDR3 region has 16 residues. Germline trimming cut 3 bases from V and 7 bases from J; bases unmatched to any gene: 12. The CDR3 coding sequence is TGTGCCACCAGTGATGGACGCAGGGGGCTAGTGAGTGAAGCTTTCTTT. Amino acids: CATSDGRRGLVSEAFF.

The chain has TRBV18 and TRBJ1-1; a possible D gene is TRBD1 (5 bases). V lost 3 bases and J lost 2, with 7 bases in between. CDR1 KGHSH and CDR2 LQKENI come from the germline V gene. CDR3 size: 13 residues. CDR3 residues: CASSPQGNTEAFF. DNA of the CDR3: TGTGCCAGCTCACCTCAGGGAAACACTGAAGCTTTCTTT.

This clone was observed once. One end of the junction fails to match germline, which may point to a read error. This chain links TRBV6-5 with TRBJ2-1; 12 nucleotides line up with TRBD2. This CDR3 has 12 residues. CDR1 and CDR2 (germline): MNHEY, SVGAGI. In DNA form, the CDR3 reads TGTGCCAGCAGCCTAGCGGGAGGGCCCTGTGTCTTC. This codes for CASSLAGGPCVF.

As DNA, the CDR3 is TGTGCCAGCAGCCCCCGGGTCAGGGGCTCCTCTGGAAACACCATATATTTT. Residues: CASSPRVRGSSGNTIYF. V is TRBV7-7 and J is TRBJ1-3, with D possibly TRBD1 on 6 matching bases. This CDR3 comprises 17 residues. Between the trimmed V and J ends, which lost 5 bases and 0 bases, there was a span of 17 bases. The germline V gene has CDR1 SSHAT and CDR2 FNYEAQ (reference sequence).

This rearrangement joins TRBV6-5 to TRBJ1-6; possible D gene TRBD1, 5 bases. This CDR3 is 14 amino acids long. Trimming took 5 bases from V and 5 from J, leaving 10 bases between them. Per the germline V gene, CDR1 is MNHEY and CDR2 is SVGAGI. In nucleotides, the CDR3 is TGTGCCAGCAGTAGACAGATCAATAATTCACCCCTCCACTTT. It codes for CASSRQINNSPLHF.

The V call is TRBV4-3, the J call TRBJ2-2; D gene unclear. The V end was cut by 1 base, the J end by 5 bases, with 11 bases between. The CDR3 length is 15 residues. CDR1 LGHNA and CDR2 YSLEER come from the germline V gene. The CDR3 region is CASSQVGSWTGELFF. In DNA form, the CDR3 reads TGCGCCAGCAGCCAAGTTGGCAGTTGGACCGGGGAGCTGTTTTTT.

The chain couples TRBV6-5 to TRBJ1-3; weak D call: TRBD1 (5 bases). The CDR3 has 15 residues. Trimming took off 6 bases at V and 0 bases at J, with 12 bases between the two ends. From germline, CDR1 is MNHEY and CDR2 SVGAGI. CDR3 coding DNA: TGTGCCAGCAGGACGGGGGGATACTCTGGAAACACCATATATTTT. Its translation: CASRTGGYSGNTIYF.

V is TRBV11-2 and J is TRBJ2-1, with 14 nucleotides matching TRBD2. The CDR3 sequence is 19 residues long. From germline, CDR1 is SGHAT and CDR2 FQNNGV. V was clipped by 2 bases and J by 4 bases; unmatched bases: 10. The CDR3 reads CASSLFRLAGGRNYNEQFF. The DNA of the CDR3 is TGTGCCAGCAGCTTATTTAGACTAGCGGGAGGGCGAAATTACAATGAGCAGTTCTTC.

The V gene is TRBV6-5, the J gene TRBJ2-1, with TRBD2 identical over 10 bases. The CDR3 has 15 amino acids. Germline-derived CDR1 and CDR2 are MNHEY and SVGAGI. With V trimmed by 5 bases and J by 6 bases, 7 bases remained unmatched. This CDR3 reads CASSLLAGLGNEQFF. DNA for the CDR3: TGTGCCAGCAGTCTACTAGCGGGATTGGGCAATGAGCAGTTCTTC.

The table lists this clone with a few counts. The CDR3 is CASSRQGITEAFF. CDR3 nucleotides: TGTGCCAGCAGTAGACAGGGAATCACTGAAGCTTTCTTT. This chain joins TRBV6-5 and TRBJ1-1; TRBD1 matches 7 bases. CDR3 length equals 13 residues. Trimming removed 5 bases from V and 4 bases from J; junction bases left unmatched: 4. CDR1 is MNHEY, CDR2 SVGAGI, per germline.

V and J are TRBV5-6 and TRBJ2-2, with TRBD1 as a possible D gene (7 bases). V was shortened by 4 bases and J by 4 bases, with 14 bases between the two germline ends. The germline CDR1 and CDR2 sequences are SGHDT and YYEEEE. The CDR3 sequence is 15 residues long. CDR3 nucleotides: TGTGCCAGCAGCATCCCTCAGGGGGGCACCGGGGAGCTGTTTTTT. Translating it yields CASSIPQGGTGELFF.

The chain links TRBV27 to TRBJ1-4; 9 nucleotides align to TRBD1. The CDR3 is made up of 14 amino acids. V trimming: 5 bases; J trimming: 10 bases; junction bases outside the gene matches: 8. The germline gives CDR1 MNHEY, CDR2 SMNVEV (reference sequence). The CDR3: CASSKQGALGKLFF. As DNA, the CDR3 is TGTGCCAGCAGTAAACAGGGGGCGCTTGGAAAACTGTTTTTT. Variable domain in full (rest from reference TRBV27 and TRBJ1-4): EAQVTQNPRYLITVTGKKLTVTCSQNMNHEYMSWYRQDPGLGLRQIYYSMNVEVTDKGDVPEGYKVSRKEKRNFPLILESPSPNQTSLYFCASSKQGALGKLFFGSGTQLSVL.

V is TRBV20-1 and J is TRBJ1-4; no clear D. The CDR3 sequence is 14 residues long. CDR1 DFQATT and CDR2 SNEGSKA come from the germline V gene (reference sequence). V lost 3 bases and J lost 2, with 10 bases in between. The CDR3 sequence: CSASAATTNEKLFF. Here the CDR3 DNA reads TGCAGTGCTAGTGCCGCTACCACTAATGAAAAACTGTTTTTT.

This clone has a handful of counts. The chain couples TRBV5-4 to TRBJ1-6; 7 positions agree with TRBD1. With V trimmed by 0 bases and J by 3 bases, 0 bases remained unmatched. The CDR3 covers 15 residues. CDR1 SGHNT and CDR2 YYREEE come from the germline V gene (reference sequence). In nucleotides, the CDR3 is TGTGCCAGCAGCTTGGACAGGGGCTATAATTCACCCCTCCACTTT. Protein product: CASSLDRGYNSPLHF.

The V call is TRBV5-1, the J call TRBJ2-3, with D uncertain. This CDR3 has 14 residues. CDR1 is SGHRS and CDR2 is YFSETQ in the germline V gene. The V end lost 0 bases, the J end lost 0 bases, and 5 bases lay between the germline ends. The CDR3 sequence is CASSLGDSTDTQYF. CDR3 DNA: TGCGCCAGCAGCTTGGGAGATAGCACAGATACGCAGTATTTT.

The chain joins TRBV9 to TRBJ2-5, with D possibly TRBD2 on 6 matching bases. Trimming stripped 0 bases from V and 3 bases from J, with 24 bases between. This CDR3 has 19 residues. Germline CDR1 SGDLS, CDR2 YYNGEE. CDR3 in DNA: TGTGCCAGCAGCGTAGGTTCCCTCCTTCGGGAGCGGAAAGAAGAGACCCAGTACTTC. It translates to CASSVGSLLRERKEETQYF.

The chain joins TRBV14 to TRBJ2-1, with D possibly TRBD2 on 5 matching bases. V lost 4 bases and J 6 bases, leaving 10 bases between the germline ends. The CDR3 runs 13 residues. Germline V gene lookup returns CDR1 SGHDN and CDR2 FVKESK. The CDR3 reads CASSLLGSNEQFF. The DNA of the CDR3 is TGTGCCAGCAGCCTACTAGGATCCAATGAGCAGTTCTTC.

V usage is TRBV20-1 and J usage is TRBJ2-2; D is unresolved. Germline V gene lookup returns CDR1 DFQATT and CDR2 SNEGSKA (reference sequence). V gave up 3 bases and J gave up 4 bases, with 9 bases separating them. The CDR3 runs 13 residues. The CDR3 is CSASSGVTGELFF. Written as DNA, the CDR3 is TGCAGTGCTAGTTCAGGTGTCACCGGGGAGCTGTTTTTT.

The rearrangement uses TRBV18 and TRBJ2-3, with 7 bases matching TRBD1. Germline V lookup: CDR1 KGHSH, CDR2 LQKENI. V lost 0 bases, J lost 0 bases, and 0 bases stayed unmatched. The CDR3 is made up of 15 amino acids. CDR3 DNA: TGTGCCAGCTCACCACCGGGACAGAGCACAGATACGCAGTATTTT. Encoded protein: CASSPPGQSTDTQYF. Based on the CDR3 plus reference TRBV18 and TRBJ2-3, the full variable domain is NAGVMQNPRHLVRRRGQEARLRCSPMKGHSHVYWYRQLPEEGLKFMVYLQKENIIDESGMPKERFSAEFPKEGPSILRIQQVVRGDSAAYFCASSPPGQSTDTQYFGPGTRLTVL.

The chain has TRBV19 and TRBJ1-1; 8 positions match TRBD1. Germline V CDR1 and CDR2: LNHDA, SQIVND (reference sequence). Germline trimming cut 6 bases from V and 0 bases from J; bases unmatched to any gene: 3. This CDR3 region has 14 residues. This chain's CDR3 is CASRPDRVNTEAFF. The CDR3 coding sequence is TGTGCCAGTAGGCCGGACAGGGTGAACACTGAAGCTTTCTTT.

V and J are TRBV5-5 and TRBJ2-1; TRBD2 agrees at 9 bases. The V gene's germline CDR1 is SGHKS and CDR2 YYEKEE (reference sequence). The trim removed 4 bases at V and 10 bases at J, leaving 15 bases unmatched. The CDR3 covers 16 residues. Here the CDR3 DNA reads TGTGCCAGCAGCCCCCAGGGTAGCGGGGGTTTGTTCGAGCAGTTCTTC. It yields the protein CASSPQGSGGLFEQFF.

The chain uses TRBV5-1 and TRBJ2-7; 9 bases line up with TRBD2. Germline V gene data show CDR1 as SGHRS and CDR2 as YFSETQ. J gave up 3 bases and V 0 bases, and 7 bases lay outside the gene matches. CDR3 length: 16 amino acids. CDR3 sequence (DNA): TGCGCCAGCAGCTTGGTTAGCGGGAGTTTCTTCTACGAGCAGTACTTC. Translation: CASSLVSGSFFYEQYF.

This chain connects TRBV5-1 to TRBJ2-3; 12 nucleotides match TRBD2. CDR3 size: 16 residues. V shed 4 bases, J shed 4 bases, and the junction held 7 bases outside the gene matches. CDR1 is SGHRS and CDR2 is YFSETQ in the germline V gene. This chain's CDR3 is CASSGRTSGMADTQYF. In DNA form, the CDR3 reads TGCGCCAGCAGCGGCCGGACTAGCGGGATGGCAGATACGCAGTATTTT.

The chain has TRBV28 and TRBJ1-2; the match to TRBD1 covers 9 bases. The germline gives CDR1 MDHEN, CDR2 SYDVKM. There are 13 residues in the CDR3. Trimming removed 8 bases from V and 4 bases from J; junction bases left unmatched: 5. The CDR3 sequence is CASLQGAGYGYTF. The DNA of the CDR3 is TGTGCCAGCTTACAGGGGGCTGGCTATGGCTACACCTTC.

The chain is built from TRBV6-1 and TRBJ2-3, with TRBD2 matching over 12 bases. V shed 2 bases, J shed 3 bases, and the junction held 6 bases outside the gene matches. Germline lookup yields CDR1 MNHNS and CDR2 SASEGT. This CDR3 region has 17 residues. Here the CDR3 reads CASSERRTSGGTDTQYF. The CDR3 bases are TGTGCCAGCAGTGAAAGAAGAACTAGCGGGGGGACAGATACGCAGTATTTT.